This T cell receptor beta chain was sequenced in a study of blood T cell repertoires in COVID-19. From germline, CDR1 is LNHDA and CDR2 SQIVND (reference sequence). Trimming cost V 0 bases and J 6 bases, with 24 bases left between them. CDR3 length: 18 residues. A few counts support this clone. The authors' processing: Quantification of nucleated cells was approximated via reference gene primer amplification. The repertoire was sequenced with immunoSEQ multiplex PCR; TCRdb's copy has only in-frame clones and lacks some. V and J calls and clone size are copied from that table; D and trimming were computed from the DNA. The table has about 370,000 clones, nearly 90% seen once. Participants spanned ages about 18 to 90 years and resided in 20 to 30 US areas. Resolution of symptoms, clearance, or two negative PCRs was present in recovered Cohort 3 donors.

The material sequenced was PBMCs or T cells enriched from blood (not recorded which). This sequence joins TRBV19 and TRBJ2-7, with unresolved D. This TCR was sampled from a woman aged 25-40 years who had recovered from COVID-19. CDR3 nucleotide sequence: TGTGCCAGTAGTATAGAAGTCGAGGAATCCGGTGCATTAGGCGAGCAGTACTTC. It is translated as CASSIEVEESGALGEQYF.